Listed below are T cell receptor beta chains from one sample, sequenced in a study of T cell responses to AZD1222 COVID-19 vaccine. Clones were read by immunoSEQ multiplex PCR, and TCRdb kept only the in-frame ones, dropping some. The sample holds 150,000 to 180,000 clones; 88% are singletons and the top ten take 2.5% to 4%. The source material was peripheral blood, sampled on day 0 of AZD1222 vaccination. These receptors all come from an adult in good health. The CDR3 runs from the conserved cysteine through the conserved F or W. A D gene is named only where the DNA matches it firmly. Not every row has a clone size; where given, it reads once, few, many or a size class.

D,V,J,size,DNA,CDR3
TRBD2,TRBV7-2,TRBJ2-3,NA,TGTGCCAGCAGCCCTAGCGGGGTCACAGATACGCAGTATTTT,CASSPSGVTDTQYF
NA,TRBV6-2/TRBV6-3,TRBJ1-4,once,TGTGCCAGCAGTTCGACGAGAGAGGAAAAACTGTTTTTT,CASSSTREEKLFF
NA,TRBV5-6,TRBJ2-7,NA,TGTGCCAGCAGCTTGCAGGGCCACGAGCAGTACTTC,CASSLQGHEQYF
NA,TRBV5-5,TRBJ2-7,few,TGTGCCAGCAGCTCCCCCGGGGGCGAGCAGTACTTC,CASSSPGGEQYF
NA,TRBV2,TRBJ2-5,NA,TGTGCCAGCAGCGACGCGCGGGGGCAGATCCAAGAGACCCAGTACTTC,CASSDARGQIQETQYF
NA,TRBV19,TRBJ1-5,once,TGTGCCAGTAGTAACCCGGGGGGACAGCCCCAGCATTTT,CASSNPGGQPQHF
NA,TRBV6-2/TRBV6-3,TRBJ1-4,NA,TGTGCCAGCAGTTATGGACAGACTTCTAATGAAAAACTGTTTTTT,CASSYGQTSNEKLFF
NA,TRBV6-1,TRBJ1-2,NA,TGTGCCAGCAGTGAAGCAGGCAGCTTCGGCTACACCTTC,CASSEAGSFGYTF
NA,TRBV19,TRBJ2-7,once,TGTGCCAGTACCATTGGGCAGGAGCTCTACGAGCAGTACTTC,CASTIGQELYEQYF
NA,TRBV2,TRBJ2-2,NA,TGTGCCAGCAGTGGCCAGAGTAGAACCGGGGAGCTGTTTTTT,CASSGQSRTGELFF
TRBD1,TRBV5-1,TRBJ2-5,NA,TGCGCCAGCAGCCTGGCTGACAGGGCCCAAACTTACCAAGAGACCCAGTACTTC,CASSLADRAQTYQETQYF
NA,TRBV12-3/TRBV12-4,TRBJ1-5,NA,TGTGCCAGCAGACCGAATAGCAATCAGCCCCAGCATTTT,CASRPNSNQPQHF
TRBD1,TRBV6-6,TRBJ2-7,NA,TGTGCCAGCCGGGACAGCTCCTACGAGCAGTACTTC,CASRDSSYEQYF
TRBD1,TRBV9,TRBJ1-5,NA,TGTGCCAGCAGCGCCGGACAGGGGAATCAGCCCCAGCATTTT,CASSAGQGNQPQHF
TRBD2,TRBV7-2,TRBJ2-5,NA,TGTGCCAGCAGCTTACTAGCGGGGGAAGAGACCCAGTACTTC,CASSLLAGEETQYF
NA,TRBV6-5,TRBJ1-2,NA,TGTGCCAGCAGTTACGGGACCAACTATGGCTACACCTTC,CASSYGTNYGYTF
NA,TRBV4-1,TRBJ2-5,NA,TGCGCCAGCAGCCAAGGGACCAAAGAGACCCAGTACTTC,CASSQGTKETQYF
TRBD1,TRBV6-5,TRBJ1-2,NA,TGTGCCAGCAGAAGCACAGGGGGAGCTTCATATGGCTACACCTTC,CASRSTGGASYGYTF
TRBD1,TRBV7-2,TRBJ2-1,NA,TGTGCCAGCAGCTCTTCCGGGACAGATTACAATGAGCAGTTCTTC,CASSSSGTDYNEQFF
TRBD2,TRBV7-2,TRBJ2-2,NA,TGTGCCAGCAGCTTAGAGTGGCTAGCGGGGCGCACCGGGGAGCTGTTTTTT,CASSLEWLAGRTGELFF
NA,TRBV7-2,TRBJ1-1,NA,TGTGCCAGCAGCTTAGGGACAGACTACACTGAAGCTTTCTTT,CASSLGTDYTEAFF
NA,TRBV29-1,TRBJ2-3,NA,TGCAGCGTTAAAGGACCTAGCACAGATACGCAGTATTTT,CSVKGPSTDTQYF
TRBD2,TRBV5-1,TRBJ2-3,NA,TGCGCCAGCAGCTGGCAGCGGGGGTCCACAGATACGCAGTATTTT,CASSWQRGSTDTQYF
TRBD1,TRBV25-1,TRBJ2-2,once,TGTGCCAGCAGTGGGCAGGGGGCCACCGGGGAGCTGTTTTTT,CASSGQGATGELFF
NA,TRBV10-3,TRBJ2-1,NA,TGTGCCATCAGTGGGCAGGGCGATGAGCAGTTCTTC,CAISGQGDEQFF
TRBD1,TRBV7-3,TRBJ2-5,NA,TGTGCCAGCAGCTCCGGGACAGGGACAGAGACCCAGTACTTC,CASSSGTGTETQYF
NA,TRBV29-1,TRBJ2-7,NA,TGCAGCGTTGGATTGCTAGCAAGCCACGAGCAGTACTTC,CSVGLLASHEQYF
TRBD1,TRBV18,TRBJ1-6,NA,TGTGCCAGCTCACCACTTCCCGGGACAGATAATTCACCCCTCCACTTT,CASSPLPGTDNSPLHF
TRBD2,TRBV28,TRBJ2-7,NA,TGTGCCTCCGAGGCCGGGGGGAGCTCCTACGAGCAGTACTTC,CASEAGGSSYEQYF
NA,TRBV5-6,TRBJ1-1,NA,TGTGCCAGCAGCTTGGAGGCGGTACCGACTGAAGCTTTCTTT,CASSLEAVPTEAFF
TRBD2,TRBV10-3,TRBJ2-7,NA,TGTGCCATCTCAAGGGAGGGTTACGAGCAGTACTTC,CAISREGYEQYF
TRBD1,TRBV6-5,TRBJ2-5,NA,TGTGCCAGCAGCTCAACAGGGGGCAGTGGGACCCAGTACTTC,CASSSTGGSGTQYF
TRBD1,TRBV5-1,TRBJ1-1,once,TGCGCCAGCAGCCCAGGGGGCTGGACTGAAGCTTTCTTT,CASSPGGWTEAFF
NA,TRBV6-5,TRBJ1-5,NA,TGTGCCAGCAGTTACGGGTCGGACGGTCAGCCCCAGCATTTT,CASSYGSDGQPQHF
TRBD2,TRBV7-6,TRBJ2-5,NA,TGTGCCAGCAGCTTATGGGGGGGCCAAGAGACCCAGTACTTC,CASSLWGGQETQYF
NA,TRBV12-3/TRBV12-4,TRBJ2-7,NA,TGTGCCAGCAGTTACTCCTACGAGCAGTACTTC,CASSYSYEQYF